This TCR beta chain is drawn from a study of T cell clonality in common variable immunodeficiency. This clone was observed many times. The antigen is not known. The read terminates 3 residues before the CDR3 end, so the remaining end is supplied by the germline J gene. Profiling relied on immunoSEQ multiplex PCR, and the TCRdb table lists in-frame clones only, not all of them. This sample comprises about 23,000 clones, none seen once only. Germline V CDR1 and CDR2: DFQATT, SNEGSKA (reference sequence). CDR3 length equals 12 residues. Study-level results: The cause of increased CVID clonality remains unclear without subpopulation sequencing. Fewer deletions and N-nucleotide insertions were reportedly seen in common variable immunodeficiency TCR beta sequences.

The chain couples TRBV20-1 to TRBJ1-2; the match to TRBD1 covers 7 bases. The receptor was isolated from a human donor with common variable immunodeficiency. Sequenced: peripheral blood mononuclear cells. The CDR3 is CSAEGQKQGYTF. CDR3 bases read: TGCAGTGCTGAGGGACAGAAACAGGGC.